A selection of T cell receptor beta chains follows, all from one sample in a study of memory CD8 T cells in hepatitis C reinfection. Sequenced by immunoSEQ multiplex PCR; TCRdb stores in-frame clones only, minus some. The table shows approximately 46,000 clones, with 89% occurring only once. The specimen was naive CD8+ T cells sorted from blood. The receptors originated from a man aged 18 to 30 with hepatitis C virus infection. Both conserved end residues are part of each CDR3. D genes are given only for firm matches. Size is omitted from some rows. Given values are once, few, many or a class for expanded clones.

DNA: TGTGCCATCAGTGAGTCGGCCCTGTTGGCGGGGGCCTACAATGAGCAGTTCTTC
CDR3: CAISESALLAGAYNEQFF
D: TRBD2
J: TRBJ2-1
V: TRBV10-3
length: 18
size: -

DNA: TGTGCCAGCCTAAGGGGGCCGGGTCAGCCCCAGCATTTT
CDR3: CASLRGPGQPQHF
D: TRBD1
J: TRBJ1-5
V: TRBV19
length: 13
size: once

DNA: TGTGCCAGCAGGGAAAGGGCAGGGATAACCTACAATGAGCAGTTCTTC
CDR3: CASRERAGITYNEQFF
D: -
J: TRBJ2-1
V: TRBV2
length: 16
size: once

DNA: TGTGCCAGCAGCCTATGGGAGGAACCTTCTCGAGAGCAGTATTTT
CDR3: CASSLWEEPSREQYF
D: -
J: TRBJ2-3
V: TRBV5-4
length: 15
size: -

DNA: TGTGCCAGCAGCTTAGAGGGAGATGAGCAGTTCTTC
CDR3: CASSLEGDEQFF
D: -
J: TRBJ2-1
V: TRBV7-9
length: 12
size: once

DNA: TGCGCCAGCAGCTGGACAGGGGGCAACAATGAGCAGTTCTTC
CDR3: CASSWTGGNNEQFF
D: TRBD1
J: TRBJ2-1
V: TRBV5-1
length: 14
size: -

DNA: TGTGCCAGCATCACCGGAGGTCTAGTTGAGGGGGAAAATGAGCAGTTCTTC
CDR3: CASITGGLVEGENEQFF
D: -
J: TRBJ2-1
V: TRBV7-8
length: 17
size: -

DNA: TGTGCCAGCAGCACCGGGACTCCAAGTCGTGAGCAGTTCTTC
CDR3: CASSTGTPSREQFF
D: -
J: TRBJ2-1
V: TRBV7-9
length: 14
size: -

DNA: TGCAGCGTGGCCGGGACAGGGGGAAAATCGTACTATGGCTACACCTTC
CDR3: CSVAGTGGKSYYGYTF
D: TRBD1
J: TRBJ1-2
V: TRBV29-1
length: 16
size: -

DNA: TGCGCCAGCAGCTACGACTCGACGACCTACGAGCAGTACTTC
CDR3: CASSYDSTTYEQYF
D: -
J: TRBJ2-7
V: TRBV5-1
length: 14
size: once

DNA: TGCGCCAGCAGCCTTTCACGGGACACAGACCAGTACTTC
CDR3: CASSLSRDTDQYF
D: -
J: TRBJ2-7
V: TRBV4-1
length: 13
size: -

DNA: TGTGCCAGCAGCTCTAGCGGGGACAGCACAGATACGCAGTATTTT
CDR3: CASSSSGDSTDTQYF
D: TRBD2
J: TRBJ2-3
V: TRBV7-9
length: 15
size: -

DNA: TGTGCCAGCAGCGTAACCCCAGGTTCCGAGCAGTACTTC
CDR3: CASSVTPGSEQYF
D: -
J: TRBJ2-7
V: TRBV9
length: 13
size: once

DNA: TGTGCCAGCGGTTACCCCTCCGGCGGTCGAGAGCAGTTCTTC
CDR3: CASGYPSGGREQFF
D: -
J: TRBJ2-1
V: TRBV6-5
length: 14
size: -

DNA: TGTGCCAGCAGTGAAGGGACTAGCGAGTCAGATACGCAGTATTTT
CDR3: CASSEGTSESDTQYF
D: TRBD2
J: TRBJ2-3
V: TRBV6-4
length: 15
size: -

DNA: TGTGCCAGCAGCTTACAGGGTCACGAGCAGTACTTC
CDR3: CASSLQGHEQYF
D: -
J: TRBJ2-7
V: TRBV28
length: 12
size: -

DNA: TGTGCCAGCAGCCAGGTTTTGGCGGGGGCCAACACCGGGGAGCTGTTTTTT
CDR3: CASSQVLAGANTGELFF
D: -
J: TRBJ2-2
V: TRBV14
length: 17
size: -

DNA: TGTGCCAGCAGCTTCAGGAACTCCTACGAGCAGTACTTC
CDR3: CASSFRNSYEQYF
D: -
J: TRBJ2-7
V: TRBV7-8
length: 13
size: once

DNA: TGTGCCAGCAGTTTACCGGGACAGGGAATCGATGAGCAGTTCTTC
CDR3: CASSLPGQGIDEQFF
D: TRBD1
J: TRBJ2-1
V: TRBV28
length: 15
size: -

DNA: TGTGCCAGCAGCGCCGGAGAGATAACCTCTGGCGAAAAACTGTTTTTT
CDR3: CASSAGEITSGEKLFF
D: -
J: TRBJ1-4
V: TRBV9
length: 16
size: few

DNA: TGTGCCAGCAGTTACTCGACAGGGAGCACCGGGGAGCTGTTTTTT
CDR3: CASSYSTGSTGELFF
D: TRBD1
J: TRBJ2-2
V: TRBV6-5
length: 15
size: once

DNA: TGTGCCAGCAGTGAAGGGCCCGGGGGTGGCAATCAGCCCCAGCATTTT
CDR3: CASSEGPGGGNQPQHF
D: -
J: TRBJ1-5
V: TRBV2
length: 16
size: -

DNA: TGTGCCAGCAGCGGCCAAGGGGTGACAGGCCAGGGCACTGAAGCTTTCTTT
CDR3: CASSGQGVTGQGTEAFF
D: -
J: TRBJ1-1
V: TRBV2
length: 17
size: once

DNA: TGTGCCAGCAGTGAGGGACTAGCGGGAGGGATCGAGCAGTACTTC
CDR3: CASSEGLAGGIEQYF
D: TRBD2
J: TRBJ2-7
V: TRBV2
length: 15
size: once

DNA: TGTGCCACCAGCAGAGATCTAGCGGGGCGGTACAATGAGCAGTTCTTC
CDR3: CATSRDLAGRYNEQFF
D: TRBD2
J: TRBJ2-1
V: TRBV15
length: 16
size: -

DNA: TGTGCCAGCAGTGGGACAGTCTATAGCAATCAGCCCCAGCATTTT
CDR3: CASSGTVYSNQPQHF
D: TRBD1
J: TRBJ1-5
V: TRBV6-5
length: 15
size: -

DNA: TGCGCCAGCAGCCACGGGACAGGGGGGACTGGGGCCAACGTCCTGACTTTC
CDR3: CASSHGTGGTGANVLTF
D: TRBD1
J: TRBJ2-6
V: TRBV4-3
length: 17
size: -

DNA: TGCGCCAGCAGCTTGTACAGCGGAAGCTCCTACGAGCAGTACTTC
CDR3: CASSLYSGSSYEQYF
D: -
J: TRBJ2-7
V: TRBV5-1
length: 15
size: -

DNA: TGCGCCAGCAGCTGGGGACAGGGAAACACCATATATTTT
CDR3: CASSWGQGNTIYF
D: TRBD1
J: TRBJ1-3
V: TRBV5-1
length: 13
size: once

DNA: TGTGCCACCTCATCCCCTCGGGGGGCTTCCTACGAGCAGTACTTC
CDR3: CATSSPRGASYEQYF
D: -
J: TRBJ2-7
V: TRBV6-5
length: 15
size: -

DNA: TGTGCCACTTCAAAGGGGGCGCGGCTCTTC
CDR3: CATSKGARLF
D: TRBD1
J: TRBJ2-1
V: TRBV6-5
length: 10
size: -

DNA: TGTGCCAGCAGTCCCGACAGGGTAGGCACTGAAGCTTTCTTT
CDR3: CASSPDRVGTEAFF
D: TRBD1
J: TRBJ1-1
V: TRBV5-6
length: 14
size: few

DNA: TGCGCCAGCAGCCAAAAGCTTTCCTACAATGAGCAGTTCTTC
CDR3: CASSQKLSYNEQFF
D: -
J: TRBJ2-1
V: TRBV4-1
length: 14
size: few

DNA: TGTGCCAGTAGTCCCCTAAGCTTTGGCACTGAAGCTTTCTTT
CDR3: CASSPLSFGTEAFF
D: -
J: TRBJ1-1
V: TRBV19
length: 14
size: -

DNA: TGTGCCAGCAGCCGGGACAGACATCGTTATAGCAATCAGCCCCAGCATTTT
CDR3: CASSRDRHRYSNQPQHF
D: TRBD1
J: TRBJ1-5
V: TRBV2
length: 17
size: -

DNA: TGTGCCAGCTCACCCGGACTAGCGGGAGACGAGCAGTACTTC
CDR3: CASSPGLAGDEQYF
D: TRBD2
J: TRBJ2-7
V: TRBV18
length: 14
size: -

DNA: TGTGCCAGTAGTACAGGACAGGGGGGCGGTCAGCCCCAGCATTTT
CDR3: CASSTGQGGGQPQHF
D: TRBD1
J: TRBJ1-5
V: TRBV19
length: 15
size: -

DNA: TGTGCCAGCAGCTTAGTAATACAGGGGGACAATGGCTACACCTTC
CDR3: CASSLVIQGDNGYTF
D: TRBD1
J: TRBJ1-2
V: TRBV7-9
length: 15
size: -

DNA: TGTGCCAGCAGTTCCCATGGCGGTCCAAGCTCCTACGAGCAGTACTTC
CDR3: CASSSHGGPSSYEQYF
D: -
J: TRBJ2-7
V: TRBV6-5
length: 16
size: -

DNA: TGTGCCAGCAGCCTAGCGGGAAGCTCCTACGAGCAGTACTTC
CDR3: CASSLAGSSYEQYF
D: TRBD2
J: TRBJ2-7
V: TRBV5-4
length: 14
size: -

DNA: TGTGCCAGCAGCTTAGTGCGGGGGGGCGTAGCTGAGCAGTTCTTC
CDR3: CASSLVRGGVAEQFF
D: TRBD2
J: TRBJ2-1
V: TRBV7-9
length: 15
size: -

DNA: TGTGCCAGCAGCCCCCGCGGGACCGGGGAGCTGTTTTTT
CDR3: CASSPRGTGELFF
D: -
J: TRBJ2-2
V: TRBV7-9
length: 13
size: -

DNA: TGTGCCAGCAGCGTAGTGGGGGGAGGTACTCACGAGCAGTACTTC
CDR3: CASSVVGGGTHEQYF
D: -
J: TRBJ2-7
V: TRBV9
length: 15
size: -

DNA: TGTGCCAGCGCACGCCGGACTAGCACAGATACGCAGTATTTT
CDR3: CASARRTSTDTQYF
D: -
J: TRBJ2-3
V: TRBV27
length: 14
size: -

DNA: TGTGCCAGTAGTATGGTGCAGGGGGCGATGGACATTCAGTACTTC
CDR3: CASSMVQGAMDIQYF
D: TRBD1
J: TRBJ2-4
V: TRBV19
length: 15
size: -

DNA: TGTGCCAGCAGTTCCCCGGACACCCTTTTCTCACCCCTCCACTTT
CDR3: CASSSPDTLFSPLHF
D: -
J: TRBJ1-6
V: TRBV6-6
length: 15
size: -

DNA: TGTGCCACCAGCCCGATGACAGGGGGAGCCGAGCAGTACTTC
CDR3: CATSPMTGGAEQYF
D: TRBD1
J: TRBJ2-7
V: TRBV15
length: 14
size: -